One sample yielded the 9 T cell receptor beta chains listed below, sequenced in a study of vaccination and CD4 T cells after COVID-19. Treatment indicated: approximately nine-day PBMC culture with coronavirus spike peptide pools or control peptides (ViraFEST assay). Cultured CD4+ T-cell DNA underwent Oncomine TCR Beta short-read sequencing. TCRdb redid the calling of the PCR reads with MiXCR, one entry per CDR3 protein. This sample has about 5,000 distinct CDR3 sequences, with about 45% found just once. Their antigens are not known. Material: CD4+ T cells from blood, cultured in vitro. The receptor set was obtained from a human donor who had recovered from COVID-19.

The chain links TRBV20-1 to TRBJ1-1; D gene uncertain. Germline V CDR1 and CDR2: DFQATT, SNEGSKA (reference sequence). CDR3 length: 13 amino acids. Between the trimmed V and J ends, which lost 3 bases and 10 bases, there was a span of 18 bases. The CDR3 is CSASWARTRGAFF. The CDR3 DNA reads TGCAGTGCTAGTTGGGCACGGACCCGAGGAGCTTTCTTT.

This clonotype has a handful of counts. The rearrangement joins TRBV30 to TRBJ1-1; D is undetermined. This CDR3 spans 16 amino acids. V was trimmed by 3 bases and J by 1 base, leaving 18 bases between them. From germline, CDR1 is GTSNPN and CDR2 SVGIG (reference sequence). CDR3 residues: CAWRRTRRHSNTEAFF. The DNA of the CDR3 is TGTGCCTGGAGAAGGACTCGGAGGCACTCGAACACTGAAGCTTTCTTT.

This clonotype was recorded a few times. Here the CDR3 DNA reads TGTGCCAGCAGTGCAGGGACGTGGGAGACCCAGTACTTC. Protein sequence: CASSAGTWETQYF. This rearrangement joins TRBV2 to TRBJ2-5, with D perhaps given as TRBD1 or TRBD2 (5 bases each). CDR1 and CDR2 from the germline V gene are SNHLY and FYNNEI. The CDR3 has 13 amino acids. V was trimmed by 4 bases and J by 5 bases, leaving 11 bases between them.

The chain combines TRBV7-8 with TRBJ1-2; the D is unclear. The germline V and J ends were trimmed by 1 base and 8 bases, with 8 bases remaining between them. The CDR3 consists of 12 residues. Germline loops: CDR1 SGHVS, CDR2 FQNEAQ. The CDR3 DNA is TGTGCCAGCAGCTTAGATAGGAGAGGCTACACCTTC. Amino acids: CASSLDRRGYTF.

CDR3 bases: TGTGCCAGCAGCTTAGACAGGGTGGACACCATATATTTT. Amino acid sequence: CASSLDRVDTIYF. V usage is TRBV7-2 and J usage is TRBJ1-3; weak D call: TRBD1 (6 bases). Trimming removed 1 base from V and 8 bases from J, with 9 bases in between. Looked up from germline, CDR1 is SGHTA and CDR2 is FQGNSA. The CDR3 has 13 residues.

This clonotype has a handful of counts. The chain employs TRBV6-5 and TRBJ1-3; D is possibly TRBD1 (5 bases). V dropped 0 bases and J dropped 0 bases, with 9 bases sitting between them. This CDR3 spans 16 amino acids. The germline V gene has CDR1 MNHEY and CDR2 SVGAGI. DNA of the CDR3: TGTGCCAGCAGTTACTCAGCGGGGGACTCTGGAAACACCATATATTTT. Protein sequence: CASSYSAGDSGNTIYF.

V and J are TRBV20-1 and TRBJ2-7; D is tentatively TRBD1 or TRBD2 (5 bases each). The V gene lost 3 bases and the J gene lost 0 bases, with 12 bases spanning the gap. Germline CDR1 reads DFQATT; CDR2 reads SNEGSKA (reference sequence). The length of the CDR3 is 14 residues. The CDR3 is CSASREGSSYEQYF. CDR3 nucleotide sequence: TGCAGTGCTAGTCGCGAGGGGAGCTCCTACGAGCAGTACTTC.

This clonotype was counted a single time. A read error is the likely source, as a far larger clone sits one nucleotide away. CDR3 in DNA: TGTGCCAGCAGCCGCACAATACCGAGCACAGATACGCAGTATTTT. Protein product: CASSRTIPSTDTQYF. This chain joins TRBV7-2 and TRBJ2-3; no clear D gene. V was cut by 5 bases and J by 0 bases, with 12 bases left in between. Germline loops: CDR1 SGHTA, CDR2 FQGNSA. This CDR3 has 15 residues.

The chain has TRBV5-4 and TRBJ1-1, with D tentatively TRBD1 (6 bases). Germline lookup yields CDR1 SGHNT and CDR2 YYREEE (reference sequence). V lost 4 bases and J lost 0, with 22 bases in between. The CDR3 extends over 18 amino acids. The chain's CDR3 is CASSAGGRRSYMNTEAFF. CDR3 nucleotides: TGTGCCAGCAGCGCTGGGGGCAGGCGATCTTATATGAACACTGAAGCTTTCTTT.